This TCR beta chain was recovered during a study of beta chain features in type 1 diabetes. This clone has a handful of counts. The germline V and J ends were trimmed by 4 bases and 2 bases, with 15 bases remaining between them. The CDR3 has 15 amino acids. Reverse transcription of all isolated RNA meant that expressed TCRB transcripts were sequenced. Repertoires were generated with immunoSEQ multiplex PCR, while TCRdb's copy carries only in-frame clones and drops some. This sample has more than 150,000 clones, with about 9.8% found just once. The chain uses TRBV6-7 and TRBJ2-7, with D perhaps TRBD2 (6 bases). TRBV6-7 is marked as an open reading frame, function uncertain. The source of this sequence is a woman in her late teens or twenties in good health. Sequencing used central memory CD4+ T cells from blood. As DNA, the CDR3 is TGTGCCAGCAGTTCCCCCGGAGCGGGCACCTACGAGCAGTACTTC. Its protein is CASSSPGAGTYEQYF.